This is a list of T cell receptor beta chains from one sample in a study of vaccination effects on CD4 cells after COVID-19. Measured with immunoSEQ multiplex PCR; TCRdb has only the in-frame clones, and not every one. The table has about 28,000 clones, around 79% seen once. These TCRs' antigens remain unknown. The sequencing used CD4+ T cells from PBMCs cultured with HCoV-NL63 spike peptides, collected after COVID-19 vaccination. The source is a human donor who received a COVID-19 vaccine. The CDR3 runs from the conserved cysteine through the conserved F or W. The order of the fields is D gene, clone size, V gene, J gene, CDR3 DNA, CDR3 protein. A D gene is named only where the DNA matches it firmly. Size values are once, few and many counts, or a class for expanded clones, and some rows have none.

>-|-|TRBV20-1|TRBJ1-2
TGCAGTGCTAGTGAGGGCAGCTATGGCTACACCTTC
CSASEGSYGYTF
>-|-|TRBV18|TRBJ1-5
TGTGCCAGCTCACAAGGACAGAGTCGTCAGCCCCAGCATTTT
CASSQGQSRQPQHF
>TRBD1|-|TRBV19|TRBJ1-1
TGTGCCAGTAGTCGGGCAGGGGGTACTGAAGCTTTCTTT
CASSRAGGTEAFF
>TRBD2|-|TRBV5-1|TRBJ2-1
TGCGCCAGCAGCTCTAGCGGGAGTAGGGACAATGAGCAGTTCTTC
CASSSSGSRDNEQFF
>TRBD1|-|TRBV18|TRBJ2-3
TGTGCCAGCTCACCCGGGACAGGGACCGAAGATACGCAGTATTTT
CASSPGTGTEDTQYF
>-|-|TRBV6-5|TRBJ1-3
TGTGCCAGCATTGGGAGGGGTGGAAACACCATATATTTT
CASIGRGGNTIYF
>TRBD2|-|TRBV12-5|TRBJ2-5
TGTGCTAGTGGCCCCGGACTAGTAGGAGAGACCCAGTACTTC
CASGPGLVGETQYF
>-|-|TRBV6-6|TRBJ2-3
TGTGCCATCCGGACGGACACAGATACGCAGTATTTT
CAIRTDTDTQYF
>-|few|TRBV7-9|TRBJ1-1
TGTGCCAGCAGCGCGGGCGGGGGCGGAACTGAAGCTTTCTTT
CASSAGGGGTEAFF
>TRBD2|-|TRBV5-4|TRBJ2-1
TGTGCCAGCAGCTTACCTAGCGGGGGATTCTACAATGAGCAGTTCTTC
CASSLPSGGFYNEQFF
>-|few|TRBV5-6|TRBJ2-2
TGTGCCAGCAGCTTGGCCCGGCTAATTACCGGGGAGCTGTTTTTT
CASSLARLITGELFF
>-|once|TRBV10-1|TRBJ2-5
TGCGCCAGGGAGTCTACACGGGGAAAAAGGTACCAAGAGACCCAGTACTTC
CARESTRGKRYQETQYF
>-|once|TRBV3-1/TRBV3-2|TRBJ1-5
TGTGCCAGCAGCTTGGTAGCAAGCAATCAGCCCCAGCATTTT
CASSLVASNQPQHF
>-|-|TRBV19|TRBJ1-5
TGTGCCAGTAGTTCAGGGCAGGGGCCTCAGCCCCAGCATTTT
CASSSGQGPQPQHF
>-|-|TRBV29-1|TRBJ1-4
TGCAGCGTTGAACAGAATAATGAAAAACTGTTTTTT
CSVEQNNEKLFF
>TRBD1|-|TRBV6-6|TRBJ1-2
TGTGCCAGCAGTTACTCACAGGGGTCGGATGGCTACACCTTC
CASSYSQGSDGYTF